A selection of T cell receptor beta chains follows, all from one sample in a study of shared clonotypes between healthy human individuals. Produced via immunoSEQ multiplex PCR; TCRdb's table is partial and in-frame only. This table has roughly 500,000 clones, 90% to 96% appearing once. Material for sequencing was naive CD4+ T cells sorted from blood. The source of these receptors is a woman aged 25-40 years in good health. Both conserved end residues are part of each CDR3. The D gene is left open where the match is weak. Not every row has a clone size; where given, it reads once, few, many or a size class.

CDR3aa	CDR3nt	j_gene	d_gene	v_gene	abundance
CASTTGQTPEAFF	TGTGCCAGTACGACGGGGCAGACCCCTGAAGCTTTCTTT	TRBJ1-1	NA	TRBV19	NA
CASSLSGLTYTQYF	TGTGCCAGCAGCTTGTCGGGACTGACATATACGCAGTATTTT	TRBJ2-3	NA	TRBV5-6	NA
CASNWAKAHYEQYF	TGTGCCAGCAACTGGGCCAAGGCGCACTACGAGCAGTACTTC	TRBJ2-7	NA	TRBV28	once
CASWDRGINEQYF	TGTGCCAGCTGGGACAGGGGGATCAACGAGCAGTACTTC	TRBJ2-7	TRBD1	TRBV28	NA
CASSRRRLAGGPTDTQYF	TGTGCCAGCAGCCGCCGAAGACTAGCGGGAGGCCCTACAGATACGCAGTATTTT	TRBJ2-3	TRBD2	TRBV5-6	NA
CASRFSSGVGANVLTF	TGTGCCAGCAGATTCTCCTCAGGAGTCGGGGCCAACGTCCTGACTTTC	TRBJ2-6	NA	TRBV28	NA
CASSDGNLEQYF	TGTGCCAGCTCGGACGGTAACCTCGAGCAGTACTTC	TRBJ2-7	NA	TRBV7-3	NA
CAARGGASPGELFF	TGTGCCGCACGGGGGGGCGCATCCCCCGGGGAGCTGTTTTTT	TRBJ2-2	TRBD2	TRBV2	NA
CASSVEDRDQSLHF	TGTGCCAGCAGCGTAGAGGACAGGGACCAATCGCTCCACTTT	TRBJ1-6	TRBD1	TRBV9	NA
CASRRTEETQYF	TGTGCCAGCAGGCGGACAGAAGAGACCCAGTACTTC	TRBJ2-5	NA	TRBV6-1	NA
CASSVQGFGNQPQHF	TGTGCCAGTAGTGTCCAGGGCTTCGGCAATCAGCCCCAGCATTTT	TRBJ1-5	NA	TRBV19	NA
CASRQDTGLAEAFF	TGCGCCAGCAGGCAGGACACAGGTCTGGCTGAAGCTTTCTTT	TRBJ1-1	NA	TRBV5-1	few
CASSPGLINEQFF	TGTGCCAGCTCACCTGGTCTAATCAATGAGCAGTTCTTC	TRBJ2-1	NA	TRBV18	NA
CASRGAGAGDTQYF	TGTGCCAGCAGAGGAGCGGGAGCTGGAGATACGCAGTATTTT	TRBJ2-3	TRBD2	TRBV28	NA
CASSELGTSSYNEQFF	TGTGCCAGCAGTGAATTAGGCACAAGCTCCTACAATGAGCAGTTCTTC	TRBJ2-1	NA	TRBV6-1	NA
CASSLMRGIYEQYF	TGTGCCAGCAGTTTAATGCGCGGCATCTACGAGCAGTACTTC	TRBJ2-7	NA	TRBV27	NA
CASSPTGQPLVGNTIYF	TGTGCCAGCAGTCCGACAGGGCAGCCCCTCGTAGGAAACACCATATATTTT	TRBJ1-3	TRBD1	TRBV7-8	NA
CASSIGSGSSGANVLTF	TGTGCCAGTAGTATTGGCAGTGGGTCCTCTGGGGCCAACGTCCTGACTTTC	TRBJ2-6	NA	TRBV19	NA
CASSYGRLLGYTF	TGTGCCAGCAGTTACGGGCGGTTACTTGGCTACACCTTC	TRBJ1-2	NA	TRBV6-5	NA
CASNPLRTSGNYEQYF	TGTGCCAGCAACCCACTCCGGACTAGCGGGAACTACGAGCAGTACTTC	TRBJ2-7	TRBD2	TRBV2	NA
CASSYSGGSTEAFF	TGTGCCAGCAGTTACTCGGGGGGGAGTACTGAAGCTTTCTTT	TRBJ1-1	NA	TRBV6-5	NA
CASSRLSGNNEQFF	TGTGCCAGCAGCCGATTAAGCGGGAACAATGAGCAGTTCTTC	TRBJ2-1	TRBD2	TRBV4-2	NA
CASSLGTSGPRPGTDTQYF	TGTGCCAGCAGCCTAGGGACTAGCGGTCCCCGCCCCGGCACAGATACGCAGTATTTT	TRBJ2-3	TRBD2	TRBV28	NA
CASSIAGVTGELFF	TGTGCCAGTAGTATCGCGGGAGTTACCGGGGAGCTGTTTTTT	TRBJ2-2	TRBD2	TRBV19	NA
CASRELAGGRTYNEQFF	TGCGCCAGCAGGGAACTAGCGGGAGGGAGGACCTACAATGAGCAGTTCTTC	TRBJ2-1	TRBD2	TRBV4-1	NA
CASGRQGGLYEQYF	TGTGCCAGCGGACGACAGGGGGGGCTCTACGAGCAGTACTTC	TRBJ2-7	TRBD1	TRBV28	NA
CASSQATGEQYF	TGCGCCAGCAGCCAGGCCACCGGAGAGCAGTACTTC	TRBJ2-7	NA	TRBV4-1	NA
CASSTRKTGDAEQYF	TGTGCCAGCAGCACGCGGAAGACAGGGGATGCCGAGCAGTACTTC	TRBJ2-7	TRBD1	TRBV11-1	NA
CASSSGQGRQDEQFF	TGTGCCAGCAGTTCCGGACAGGGGAGGCAGGATGAGCAGTTCTTC	TRBJ2-1	TRBD1	TRBV28	NA
CASSRPGGSREQYF	TGCGCCAGCAGCCGGCCGGGGGGGTCCCGCGAGCAGTACTTC	TRBJ2-7	TRBD2	TRBV4-1	NA
CASSQGQGIDYGYTF	TGCGCCAGCAGCCAAGGCCAGGGTATCGACTATGGCTACACCTTC	TRBJ1-2	NA	TRBV4-1	NA
CASSKDRGHEQYF	TGCGCCAGCAGTAAGGACAGGGGACACGAGCAGTACTTC	TRBJ2-7	TRBD1	TRBV10-1	NA
CASSYTRQGDNSPLHF	TGTGCCAGCAGTTATACCCGACAGGGCGATAATTCACCCCTCCACTTT	TRBJ1-6	TRBD1	TRBV6-5	NA
CASSPNSARAGEKLFF	TGCGCCAGCAGCCCTAACTCGGCAAGGGCGGGTGAAAAACTGTTTTTT	TRBJ1-4	NA	TRBV5-1	NA
CAGKAGGIPGELFF	TGTGCCGGAAAAGCGGGAGGGATCCCCGGGGAGCTGTTTTTT	TRBJ2-2	TRBD2	TRBV28	NA
CASSLGLAGVEQFF	TGTGCCAGCAGCTTAGGACTAGCGGGAGTTGAGCAGTTCTTC	TRBJ2-1	TRBD2	TRBV7-2	NA
CASSLWPPRLAGNHEQFF	TGTGCCAGCAGCTTGTGGCCACCTCGACTAGCGGGAAATCATGAGCAGTTCTTC	TRBJ2-1	TRBD2	TRBV5-6	NA
CASSPYRTASYNSPLHF	TGCGCCAGCAGCCCCTACCGGACAGCAAGCTATAATTCACCCCTCCACTTT	TRBJ1-6	NA	TRBV4-1	NA
CASSPLPGTAYGYTF	TGTGCCAGCAGCCCCCTCCCCGGGACAGCCTATGGCTACACCTTC	TRBJ1-2	TRBD1	TRBV14	NA
CASRPNLGQSSGANVLTF	TGTGCCAGTAGACCGAACCTGGGACAGAGCTCTGGGGCCAACGTCCTGACTTTC	TRBJ2-6	TRBD1	TRBV19	NA
CASSPTILNTEAFF	TGTGCCAGCAGCCCAACGATACTGAACACTGAAGCTTTCTTT	TRBJ1-1	NA	TRBV4-2	NA
CASRIGSGKTNEQFF	TGTGCCAGCAGGATAGGAAGCGGGAAAACGAATGAGCAGTTCTTC	TRBJ2-1	TRBD2	TRBV2	NA
CASSFLGYEQYF	TGTGCCAGCAGCTTTCTGGGGTACGAGCAGTACTTC	TRBJ2-7	NA	TRBV7-6	NA
CASSFSGGGGEQFF	TGTGCCAGCAGCTTCAGCGGGGGTGGTGGTGAGCAGTTCTTC	TRBJ2-1	TRBD2	TRBV11-3	NA
CASSSGHDYTGANVLTF	TGTGCCAGCAGCTCGGGACACGATTACACTGGGGCCAACGTCCTGACTTTC	TRBJ2-6	NA	TRBV28	NA
CASSLGRDRGNQPQHF	TGTGCCAGCAGCTTGGGCCGGGACAGGGGTAATCAGCCCCAGCATTTT	TRBJ1-5	TRBD1	TRBV5-8	NA
CASSLGFKTGAYEQYF	TGTGCCAGCAGCTTGGGTTTTAAGACAGGGGCCTACGAGCAGTACTTC	TRBJ2-7	TRBD1	TRBV5-4	once
CASSPRTGTYEQYF	TGTGCCAGCAGTCCGAGGACAGGAACCTACGAGCAGTACTTC	TRBJ2-7	TRBD1	TRBV27	NA
CASSGLGGMNTEAFF	TGTGCCAGCAGTGGGCTAGGTGGGATGAACACTGAAGCTTTCTTT	TRBJ1-1	NA	TRBV6-6	NA
CASSLAGELFF	TGTGCCAGCAGCTTGGCCGGGGAGCTGTTTTTT	TRBJ2-2	NA	TRBV7-2	NA
CASSKDVARGSLDIQYF	NA	TRBJ2-4	NA	TRBV21-1	NA
CASSFPKSRDRGQGWDTQYF	TGTGCCAGCAGTTTTCCGAAATCCAGGGACAGGGGACAAGGGTGGGATACGCAGTATTTT	TRBJ2-3	TRBD1	TRBV28	NA
CASSRGLAGRDTDTQYF	TGCGCCAGCAGCCGTGGACTAGCGGGAAGGGACACAGATACGCAGTATTTT	TRBJ2-3	TRBD2	TRBV10-2	NA
CASSHGLAGMFRETQYF	TGCGCCAGCAGCCACGGACTAGCGGGAATGTTTCGCGAGACCCAGTACTTC	TRBJ2-5	TRBD2	TRBV4-1	NA